This T cell receptor (beta chain) comes out of a study of PD-L1 blockade in urothelial cancer. The wider study: Patients had undergone 0 to 3 prior chemotherapy regimens. There were a median of approximately 140,000 T cells in blood samples.

CDR1 and CDR2 (germline): SGHNT, YYREEE (reference sequence). The CDR3 totals 18 residues. Germline trimming cut 4 bases from V and 0 bases from J; bases unmatched to any gene: 9. Only in-frame clones appear in the TCRdb table, and some are missing; sequencing was by immunoSEQ multiplex PCR. The data show around 47,000 clones, roughly 86% seen once. Time point meaning: peripheral blood 6 weeks after treatment start. Each patient presented with locally advanced or metastatic urothelial carcinoma. The chain has TRBV5-4 and TRBJ2-3; 12 positions match TRBD2. The sample consisted of PBMCs, taken around atezolizumab (anti-PD-L1) treatment. The TCR comes from a man between 60 and 75 years old with urothelial cancer. CDR3 nucleotides: TGTGCCAGCAGCCATAGGACTAGCGGGGCTTACAGCACAGATACGCAGTATTTT. It yields the protein CASSHRTSGAYSTDTQYF.